The 6 T cell receptor beta chains presented below share a single source sample, sequenced in a study of blood T cells in healthy people across ages. A second about 7 to 12 cycle PCR used barcoded and J-beta primers. Using its own MiXCR run on the 5' RACE reads, TCRdb lists one record per CDR3 protein. The table lists some 1.1 million distinct CDR3 sequences, around two fifths of them singletons. The sequenced sample was blood. Receptors originate from a man aged 18 to 29 in good health.

This sequence joins TRBV5-4 and TRBJ1-1; D is undetermined. The V end was cut by 4 bases, the J end by 1 base, with 14 bases between. Germline V gene lookup returns CDR1 SGHNT and CDR2 YYREEE (reference sequence). The CDR3 is 15 amino acids. This CDR3 reads CASSPDIVQNTEAFF. CDR3 nucleotides: TGTGCCAGCAGCCCCGACATAGTCCAGAACACTGAAGCTTTCTTT. Looking up the rest from reference TRBV5-4 and TRBJ1-1 gives the full variable domain: ETGVTQSPTHLIKTRGQQVTLRCSSQSGHNTVSWYQQALGQGPQFIFQYYREEENGRGNFPPRFSGLQFPNYSSELNVNALELDDSALYLCASSPDIVQNTEAFFGQGTRLTVV.

This clonotype has only a few counts. The V gene is TRBV4-3, the J gene TRBJ2-1; TRBD2 might be the D (5 bases). V was trimmed by 4 bases and J by 2 bases, leaving 15 bases between them. Germline V lookup: CDR1 LGHNA, CDR2 YSLEER. The CDR3 contains 16 residues. The CDR3 DNA follows: TGCGCCAGCAGCCCCCAAGAGGGAGCCGCCTACAATGAGCAGTTCTTC. Its translation: CASSPQEGAAYNEQFF.

This sequence joins TRBV29-1 and TRBJ2-5; D call uncertain. Germline lookup yields CDR1 SQVTM and CDR2 ANQGSEA. V was shortened by 6 bases and J by 5 bases, with 13 bases between the two germline ends. CDR3 size: 12 residues. The DNA for the CDR3 is TGCAGCGTAGAGAGGTATGAGGAGACCCAGTACTTC. Protein product: CSVERYEETQYF.

This clonotype showed up just a few times. This chain joins TRBV27 and TRBJ2-4; possible D gene TRBD2, 5 bases. The CDR3 covers 13 residues. Germline CDR1 is MNHEY and CDR2 is SMNVEV (reference sequence). Trimming pared 5 bases from V and 8 bases from J, leaving 13 bases between. CDR3 protein: CASSPDWGDIQYF. The CDR3 DNA sequence: TGTGCCAGCAGTCCCGACTGGGGAGACATTCAGTACTTC.

About this clonotype itself: A junction end diverges from the germline sequence, so it may reflect a read error. The chain employs TRBV6-1 and TRBJ1-2, with D perhaps TRBD1 (5 bases). The germline CDR1 and CDR2 sequences are MNHNS and SASEGT. The CDR3 covers 15 residues. The CDR3, as DNA: TGTGCCGGCAGTGAAGGAGAAGGGGCCAACTATGGCTACACCTTC. Translation: CAGSEGEGANYGYTF.

This clonotype has just a few counts. The chain couples TRBV7-8 to TRBJ2-1, with 7 bases fitting TRBD1. V lost 8 bases to trimming and J lost 12 bases; unmatched junction nucleotides: 7. This CDR3 contains 11 residues. In germline, CDR1 is SGHVS, CDR2 FQNEAQ. CDR3: CASATGLRQFF. CDR3 DNA: TGTGCCAGCGCGACAGGGTTAAGGCAGTTCTTC.